These 25 T cell receptor beta chains were all obtained from the same sample, sequenced in a study of cytomegalovirus exposure and HLA in healthy donors. The study ran its PCR with 60 Vbeta and 13 Jbeta primers. The table came from immunoSEQ multiplex PCR; TCRdb's copy has only in-frame clones and leaves some out. The profile shows 200,000 or so clones, around 82% of them singletons. Sequenced material: PBMCs. The receptors were sampled from a woman in her 30s in good health and CMV-seronegative.

This clone was detected once. The rearrangement uses TRBV7-9 and TRBJ1-5; 11 bases agree with TRBD1. The germline V gene has CDR1 SEHNR and CDR2 FQNEAQ (reference sequence). The CDR3 is 15 amino acids. The V and J ends lost 2 bases and 5 bases, in that order; junction bases with no gene match: 2. DNA of the CDR3: TGTGCCAGCAGCTTAACGGGACAGGGGGATCAGCCCCAGCATTTT. It specifies CASSLTGQGDQPQHF.

V gene TRBV19 combines with J gene TRBJ2-7; a weak D match, TRBD1 (6 bases). Germline V lookup: CDR1 LNHDA, CDR2 SQIVND (reference sequence). V dropped 4 bases and J dropped 2 bases, with 15 bases sitting between them. The CDR3 loop spans 15 amino acids. CDR3 DNA: TGTGCCAGTAGTAGCCGGACAGCCAGCGCCTACGAGCAGTACTTC. Translating it yields CASSSRTASAYEQYF.

The V call is TRBV5-1, the J call TRBJ2-3, with 9 bases aligning to TRBD1. Looked up from germline, CDR1 is SGHRS and CDR2 is YFSETQ. V was pared by 1 base and J by 5 bases, with 2 bases of the junction left unmatched. This CDR3 is 14 amino acids long. The CDR3: CASSLTGGEDTQYF. The CDR3 nucleotides are TGCGCCAGCAGCTTGACAGGGGGCGAAGATACGCAGTATTTT. The full variable domain, in which reference TRBV5-1 and TRBJ2-3 provide the parts outside the CDR3, is KAGVTQTPRYLIKTRGQQVTLSCSPISGHRSVSWYQQTPGQGLQFLFEYFSETQRNKGNFPGRFSGRQFSNSRSEMNVSTLELGDSALYLCASSLTGGEDTQYFGPGTRLTVL.

The V and J genes are TRBV5-1 and TRBJ2-5; 8 positions match TRBD2. The CDR3 runs to 14 residues. Germline V CDR1 and CDR2: SGHRS, YFSETQ. V lost 4 bases to trimming and J lost 5 bases; unmatched junction nucleotides: 7. The CDR3 DNA follows: TGCGCCAGCAGCCGAGGGACTAGAGGGGAGACCCAGTACTTC. It encodes CASSRGTRGETQYF.

The chain employs TRBV30 and TRBJ1-4; D is undetermined. Trimming shortened V by 2 bases and J by 5 bases, and 15 bases separated the two germline ends. This CDR3 is built from 15 residues. The germline V gene encodes CDR1 GTSNPN and CDR2 SVGIG (reference sequence). The CDR3 DNA reads as TGTGCCTGGAGTCAGTCGGGTAGCTACAATGAAAAACTGTTTTTT. Translated, it gives CAWSQSGSYNEKLFF. Together with reference TRBV30 and TRBJ1-4, the CDR3 gives the full variable domain: SQTIHQWPATLVQPVGSPLSLECTVEGTSNPNLYWYRQAAGRGLQLLFYSVGIGQISSEVPQNLSASRPQDRQFILSSKKLLLSDSGFYLCAWSQSGSYNEKLFFGSGTQLSVL.

This clone was found once. The CDR3 coding sequence is TGTGCCAGCAGCCGACTCGTCAATGAGCAGTTCTTC. This translates into CASSRLVNEQFF. The chain joins TRBV5-4 to TRBJ2-1, with D unclear. Germline-derived CDR1 and CDR2 are SGHNT and YYREEE (reference sequence). Between the trimmed V and J ends, which lost 4 bases and 6 bases, there was a span of 8 bases. This CDR3 is 12 amino acids long.

The chain employs TRBV13 and TRBJ1-5; maybe TRBD1 (6 bases). This CDR3 has 13 residues. V lost 3 bases and J 4 bases, leaving 7 bases between the germline ends. Per germline, CDR1 PRHDT and CDR2 FYEKMQ (reference sequence). CDR3 sequence: CASSFQGNQPQHF. CDR3 nucleotide sequence: TGTGCCAGCAGCTTCCAGGGGAATCAGCCCCAGCATTTT.

This clone has only one observation. The V and J genes are TRBV4-1 and TRBJ2-5, with D tentatively TRBD2 (5 bases). Trimming pared 0 bases from V and 2 bases from J, leaving 19 bases between. Germline V gene data show CDR1 as MGHRA and CDR2 as YSYEKL. CDR3 length: 18 amino acids. The CDR3: CASSQDQLAVKRQETQYF. CDR3 coding DNA: TGCGCCAGCAGCCAAGATCAGCTAGCCGTAAAACGACAAGAGACCCAGTACTTC.

This rearrangement joins TRBV10-3 to TRBJ2-5; 10 bases are shared with TRBD1. V was pared by 7 bases and J by 4 bases, with 6 bases of the junction left unmatched. The CDR3 sequence is 14 residues long. Germline loops: CDR1 ENHRY, CDR2 SYGVKD. The CDR3 loop reads CAIKPGTGAETQYF. Here the CDR3 DNA reads TGTGCCATCAAGCCGGGGACAGGGGCAGAGACCCAGTACTTC.

This chain joins TRBV5-1 and TRBJ2-1; 7 bases map to TRBD2. The CDR3 sequence is 13 residues long. Trimming took 3 bases from V and 5 from J; bases not matched to a gene: 2. The germline gives CDR1 SGHRS, CDR2 YFSETQ. The CDR3 is CASSWGGDNEQFF. In nucleotides, the CDR3 is TGCGCCAGCAGCTGGGGGGGGGACAATGAGCAGTTCTTC.

The chain recombines TRBV5-1 with TRBJ1-2, with no clear D. The CDR3 length is 16 residues. V was pared by 7 bases and J by 6 bases, with 25 bases between. Germline V gives CDR1 SGHRS, CDR2 YFSETQ. The CDR3 nucleotides are TGCGCCAGCCCCAGCCCCCCCCGGGAAGACCTGGATGGCTACACCTTC. This encodes CASPSPPREDLDGYTF.

As for this clone: Mismatch with germline at one junction end may stem from a read error. The chain joins TRBV7-7 to TRBJ2-1; 7 bases line up with TRBD2. The CDR3 is 14 amino acids. From germline, CDR1 is SSHAT and CDR2 FNYEAQ (reference sequence). The CDR3, as DNA: TGTGCTAGCAGCTTAAGCCGGGGGGAGAGGGAGCAGTTCTTC. It is translated as CASSLSRGEREQFF.

The chain has TRBV30 and TRBJ2-1; TRBD2 is a possible D gene (6 bases). Germline lookup yields CDR1 GTSNPN and CDR2 SVGIG (reference sequence). This CDR3 region has 13 residues. Deletions cut 3 bases from V and 6 bases from J, with 12 bases between. In nucleotides, the CDR3 is TGTGCCTGGAGCCGGGGGTTAATCAATGAGCAGTTCTTC. This sequence encodes CAWSRGLINEQFF.

The rearrangement uses TRBV11-2 and TRBJ1-6; D gene uncertain. Germline assignment: CDR1 SGHAT and CDR2 FQNNGV. The CDR3 loop spans 14 amino acids. V lost 2 bases and J lost 7, with 9 bases in between. Here the CDR3 reads CASSLIGRNSPLHF. The CDR3 nucleotides are TGTGCCAGCAGCTTAATAGGGAGAAATTCACCCCTCCACTTT.

The DNA for the CDR3 is TGTGCCTGGACAGGGGGAAACACCATATATTTT. This sequence encodes CAWTGGNTIYF. The genes are TRBV30 and TRBJ1-3, with D tentatively TRBD1 (5 bases). Germline loops: CDR1 GTSNPN, CDR2 SVGIG (reference sequence). The V gene lost 4 bases and the J gene lost 4 bases, with 5 bases spanning the gap. The CDR3 runs to 11 residues.

The chain links TRBV5-6 to TRBJ1-5; D possibly corresponds to TRBD1 (5 bases). Germline CDR1 reads SGHDT; CDR2 reads YYEEEE. The CDR3 has 14 residues. With 0 bases removed from V and 13 bases from J, the gap between germline ends came to 17 bases. In nucleotides, the CDR3 is TGTGCCAGCAGCTTGGACGGGCGCGGGGCACCTCAGCATTTT. Protein sequence: CASSLDGRGAPQHF. The full variable domain, its missing parts supplied by reference TRBV5-6 and TRBJ1-5, is DAGVTQSPTHLIKTRGQQVTLRCSPKSGHDTVSWYQQALGQGPQFIFQYYEEEERQRGNFPDRFSGHQFPNYSSELNVNALLLGDSALYLCASSLDGRGAPQHFGDGTRLSIL.

The rearrangement joins TRBV30 to TRBJ2-1; 8 nucleotides agree with TRBD2. The trim removed 3 bases at V and 5 bases at J, leaving 18 bases unmatched. The length of the CDR3 is 18 residues. CDR1 is GTSNPN and CDR2 is SVGIG in the germline V gene (reference sequence). The CDR3 loop is CAWSGVGREALKNNEQFF. CDR3 coding DNA: TGTGCCTGGAGCGGTGTCGGGCGGGAGGCTTTAAAGAACAATGAGCAGTTCTTC.

This clone occurred a few times. V gene TRBV2 combines with J gene TRBJ2-7; TRBD1 matches at 9 bases. This CDR3 region has 17 residues. Germline V gene lookup returns CDR1 SNHLY and CDR2 FYNNEI. Trimming at V came to 6 bases and at J to 7 bases, leaving 19 bases not matched to a gene. CDR3 nucleotide sequence: TGTGCCAGCAGCGCCCCCCCGGGCACAGGGGGCTTAACGGAGCAGTACTTC. The encoded protein is CASSAPPGTGGLTEQYF.

The chain has TRBV11-2 and TRBJ2-7, with no clear D. Trimming removed 1 base from V and 3 bases from J, with 7 bases in between. The CDR3 runs to 13 residues. Germline CDR1 and CDR2: SGHAT and FQNNGV. CDR3 bases: TGTGCCAGCAGCTTAGTCGCGCGCTACGAGCAGTACTTC. Protein: CASSLVARYEQYF.

The rearrangement uses TRBV7-9 and TRBJ1-2, with D tentatively TRBD1 (5 bases). The CDR3 sequence is 15 residues long. Trimming removed 3 bases from V and 5 bases from J, with 16 bases in between. In germline, CDR1 is SEHNR, CDR2 FQNEAQ (reference sequence). CDR3 sequence: CASSFGRVLVYGYTF. Written as DNA, the CDR3 is TGTGCCAGCAGCTTTGGCAGGGTTCTGGTTTATGGCTACACCTTC.

The chain links TRBV11-2 to TRBJ2-5; TRBD1 matches at 8 bases. CDR3 size: 17 residues. Trimming removed 1 base from V and 2 bases from J; junction bases left unmatched: 9. The germline V gene encodes CDR1 SGHAT and CDR2 FQNNGV. CDR3 coding DNA: TGTGCCAGCAGCTTAGGACAGGGGTCTGTCCTACAAGAGACCCAGTACTTC. Protein sequence: CASSLGQGSVLQETQYF.

The chain has TRBV19 and TRBJ2-1; D call uncertain. V was trimmed by 5 bases and J by 4 bases, leaving 12 bases between them. Germline loops: CDR1 LNHDA, CDR2 SQIVND (reference sequence). The CDR3 length is 14 residues. This CDR3 is CASSSRRSYNEQFF. The CDR3 DNA sequence: TGTGCCAGTAGTTCGCGGAGATCGTACAATGAGCAGTTCTTC.

The rearrangement links TRBV11-2 to TRBJ1-1; a weak D match, TRBD1 (6 bases). V was clipped by 1 base and J by 4 bases, with 10 bases between them. The CDR3 is made up of 14 amino acids. Germline V CDR1 and CDR2: SGHAT, FQNNGV. Here the CDR3 reads CASSLAGQLTEAFF. The CDR3 bases are TGTGCCAGCAGCTTAGCGGGACAACTCACTGAAGCTTTCTTT.

The table lists this clone with a few counts. The chain links TRBV2 to TRBJ1-2; TRBD1 agrees at 10 bases. Germline V gene lookup returns CDR1 SNHLY and CDR2 FYNNEI. With 6 bases clipped from V and 2 bases from J, the junction kept 3 bases outside the gene matches. The CDR3 length is 14 residues. The CDR3: CASSVTGGNYGYTF. CDR3 sequence (DNA): TGTGCCAGCAGCGTGACAGGGGGCAACTATGGCTACACCTTC.

V gene TRBV13 combines with J gene TRBJ2-3, with 10 positions matching TRBD2. This CDR3 is 18 amino acids long. V dropped 0 bases and J dropped 0; count of bases not matched to a gene: 6. Looked up from germline, CDR1 is PRHDT and CDR2 is FYEKMQ (reference sequence). The CDR3 region has the DNA TGTGCCAGCAGCTTAGGGGCTAGCGGGAGATCTAGCACAGATACGCAGTATTTT. Amino acids: CASSLGASGRSSTDTQYF.